This is a list of T cell receptor beta chains from one sample in a study of control samples from healthy donors and cancer patients. Libraries were prepared by immunoSEQ multiplex PCR; TCRdb keeps only in-frame clonotypes and omits some of them. The data contain 150,000 to 200,000 clones, 70% to 90% of them singletons. The material sequenced was blood. The source is a woman in her 30s in good health. The CDR3 runs from the conserved cysteine through the conserved F or W. The D gene is left open where the match is weak. Clone size is not always given. Where it is, it says once, few, many or a class for expanded clones.

d_call: -
j_call: TRBJ2-7
v_call: TRBV13
clone_size: -
cdr3_nt: TGTGCCAGCAGCGCAACGACAGGTCACCGCGTCGAGCAGTACTTC
cdr3_aa: CASSATTGHRVEQYF

d_call: -
j_call: TRBJ1-1
v_call: TRBV3-1/TRBV3-2
clone_size: -
cdr3_nt: TGTGCCAGCAGCCAACAACTACGCACTGAAGCTTTCTTT
cdr3_aa: CASSQQLRTEAFF

d_call: -
j_call: TRBJ1-2
v_call: TRBV19
clone_size: once
cdr3_nt: TGTGCCAGTAAGCTCCAGGCAATCGATAACTATGGCTACACCTTC
cdr3_aa: CASKLQAIDNYGYTF

d_call: TRBD2
j_call: TRBJ2-3
v_call: TRBV25-1
clone_size: once
cdr3_nt: TGTGCCAGCAGTGCCGCGGGAGGCGTACCACTTAGCACAGATACGCAGTATTTT
cdr3_aa: CASSAAGGVPLSTDTQYF

d_call: -
j_call: TRBJ1-2
v_call: TRBV3-1/TRBV3-2
clone_size: -
cdr3_nt: TGTGCCAGCAGCCAGGGTTTGGTAAACTATGGCTACACCTTC
cdr3_aa: CASSQGLVNYGYTF

d_call: -
j_call: TRBJ2-1
v_call: TRBV12-3/TRBV12-4
clone_size: -
cdr3_nt: TGTGCCAGCAGTTTATCGACTTTAAATGAGCAGTTCTTC
cdr3_aa: CASSLSTLNEQFF

d_call: TRBD1
j_call: TRBJ1-6
v_call: TRBV6-5
clone_size: -
cdr3_nt: TGTGCCACACAGGGGGCCGGCGGTTCACCCCTCCACTTT
cdr3_aa: CATQGAGGSPLHF

d_call: TRBD2
j_call: TRBJ2-1
v_call: TRBV10-2
clone_size: -
cdr3_nt: TGCGCCAGCAGTGAGCCCCGACTAGCGGGGGGGTATGAGCAGTTCTTC
cdr3_aa: CASSEPRLAGGYEQFF

d_call: TRBD1
j_call: TRBJ2-2
v_call: TRBV6-6
clone_size: few
cdr3_nt: TGTGCCAGCAGCCGGGGACAGGGGGCGAGCACCGGGGAGCTGTTTTTT
cdr3_aa: CASSRGQGASTGELFF

d_call: -
j_call: TRBJ1-2
v_call: TRBV29-1
clone_size: -
cdr3_nt: TGCAGCGTTGAAGATCTTGGGGGGGCCGGTGGCTACACCTTC
cdr3_aa: CSVEDLGGAGGYTF

d_call: -
j_call: TRBJ1-4
v_call: TRBV4-1
clone_size: -
cdr3_nt: TGCGCCAGCAGCCAAGATGGGCAGCAAAATGAAAAACTGTTTTTT
cdr3_aa: CASSQDGQQNEKLFF

d_call: -
j_call: TRBJ2-7
v_call: TRBV11-3
clone_size: -
cdr3_nt: TGTGCCAGCAGCTTATTCCCGGACAGTTACGAGCAGTACTTC
cdr3_aa: CASSLFPDSYEQYF

d_call: TRBD1
j_call: TRBJ2-7
v_call: TRBV2
clone_size: -
cdr3_nt: TGTGCCAGCAAGGGACAGGGGGGGACCTACGAGCAGTACTTC
cdr3_aa: CASKGQGGTYEQYF